A selection of T cell receptor beta chains follows, all from one sample in a study of blood T cell repertoires in COVID-19. Profiled with immunoSEQ multiplex PCR; TCRdb holds only in-frame clones, not every one. In the table there are some 330,000 clones, 70% to 90% of which are singletons. The specimen was PBMCs or T cells enriched from blood (not recorded which). These receptors were obtained from a man younger than 45 who had recovered from COVID-19. Both conserved end residues are part of each CDR3. Each record gives: D gene, V gene, J gene, clone size, CDR3 DNA, CDR3 protein. The D gene is left open where the match is weak. The listing skips clone size in some rows; elsewhere it reads once, few, many or a size class.

d_gene: NA
v_gene: TRBV7-9
j_gene: TRBJ1-5
abundance: NA
CDR3nt: TGTGCCAGCAGCTTAGAAGGGGACTACAATCAGCCCCAGCATTTT
CDR3aa: CASSLEGDYNQPQHF

d_gene: NA
v_gene: TRBV25-1
j_gene: TRBJ2-3
abundance: NA
CDR3nt: TGTGCCAGCAGTGAATTCCTAGAAGATACGCAGTATTTT
CDR3aa: CASSEFLEDTQYF

d_gene: TRBD1
v_gene: TRBV11-1
j_gene: TRBJ1-2
abundance: once
CDR3nt: TGTGCCAGCAGCTTAGGAAGACAGGGCTACTATGGCTACACCTTC
CDR3aa: CASSLGRQGYYGYTF

d_gene: NA
v_gene: TRBV27
j_gene: TRBJ2-2
abundance: once
CDR3nt: TGTGCCAGCAGCCATATGCCCTTAGTCGGGGAGCTGTTTTTT
CDR3aa: CASSHMPLVGELFF

d_gene: TRBD2
v_gene: TRBV11-2
j_gene: TRBJ2-5
abundance: NA
CDR3nt: TGTGCCAGCAGCTTAGGCCGGGAGGTGAGAGAGACCCAGTACTTC
CDR3aa: CASSLGREVRETQYF

d_gene: NA
v_gene: TRBV21-1
j_gene: TRBJ1-5
abundance: NA
CDR3nt: TGTGCCAGCAGCAAAGGCGGTACCGACAATCAGCCCCAGCATTTT
CDR3aa: CASSKGGTDNQPQHF

d_gene: NA
v_gene: TRBV9
j_gene: TRBJ2-7
abundance: few
CDR3nt: TGTGCCAGCGAGGGCCCCTACGAGCAGTACTTC
CDR3aa: CASEGPYEQYF

d_gene: TRBD1
v_gene: TRBV19
j_gene: TRBJ1-1
abundance: once
CDR3nt: TGTGCCAGTAAAATCGCCCAGGGGGACACTGAAGCTTTCTTT
CDR3aa: CASKIAQGDTEAFF

d_gene: NA
v_gene: TRBV19
j_gene: TRBJ1-6
abundance: NA
CDR3nt: TGTGCCAGTAGTGCCGGCAGACTTAATTCACCCCTCCACTTT
CDR3aa: CASSAGRLNSPLHF

d_gene: TRBD2
v_gene: TRBV4-1
j_gene: TRBJ2-2
abundance: NA
CDR3nt: TGCGCCAGCAGCCAAGCGAGCGGGGGAGGCACCGGGGAGCTGTTTTTT
CDR3aa: CASSQASGGGTGELFF

d_gene: TRBD1
v_gene: TRBV4-1
j_gene: TRBJ1-2
abundance: NA
CDR3nt: TGCGCCAGCAGCCCAGGGGGGCATGATGGCTACACCTTC
CDR3aa: CASSPGGHDGYTF

d_gene: NA
v_gene: TRBV7-8
j_gene: TRBJ2-7
abundance: NA
CDR3nt: TGTGCCAGCAGCCCCAGCAGGGTCGGTGAGCAGTACTTC
CDR3aa: CASSPSRVGEQYF

d_gene: TRBD2
v_gene: TRBV12-5
j_gene: TRBJ2-7
abundance: NA
CDR3nt: TGTGCTAGTGCCTCAATGGGGGGGGAGCAGTACTTC
CDR3aa: CASASMGGEQYF

d_gene: NA
v_gene: TRBV24-1
j_gene: TRBJ1-2
abundance: NA
CDR3nt: TGTGCCACCAGTGACCCCCAGGATTACTATGGCTACACCTTC
CDR3aa: CATSDPQDYYGYTF

d_gene: TRBD2
v_gene: TRBV4-2
j_gene: TRBJ2-5
abundance: NA
CDR3nt: TGTGCCAGCAGCCAAGGCTCTAGCGGGGGGGAGGAGACCCAGTACTTC
CDR3aa: CASSQGSSGGEETQYF

d_gene: TRBD2
v_gene: TRBV7-2
j_gene: TRBJ2-1
abundance: few
CDR3nt: TGTGCCAGCAGCTTAGTACTGGCTAGCGGGTACAATGAGCAGTTCTTC
CDR3aa: CASSLVLASGYNEQFF

d_gene: TRBD1
v_gene: TRBV7-2
j_gene: TRBJ1-2
abundance: NA
CDR3nt: TGTGCCAGCAGCCCGGACAGGGGGCGAAATTCCGGTGGCTACACCTTC
CDR3aa: CASSPDRGRNSGGYTF

d_gene: NA
v_gene: TRBV4-1
j_gene: TRBJ1-6
abundance: NA
CDR3nt: TGCGCCAGCAGCACCCGTCAGGGCTCCTATAATTCACCCCTCCACTTT
CDR3aa: CASSTRQGSYNSPLHF

d_gene: NA
v_gene: TRBV5-4
j_gene: TRBJ1-2
abundance: NA
CDR3nt: TGTGCCAGCAGCGGCCCCGCAGGGTCGGGTGGCTACACCTTC
CDR3aa: CASSGPAGSGGYTF

d_gene: TRBD2
v_gene: TRBV5-1
j_gene: TRBJ2-7
abundance: NA
CDR3nt: TGCGCCAGCAGCGGTGAGGTCGGTAGCGGGATCGGGGAGCAGTACTTC
CDR3aa: CASSGEVGSGIGEQYF

d_gene: TRBD2
v_gene: TRBV9
j_gene: TRBJ2-1
abundance: NA
CDR3nt: TGTGCCAGCAGCGCCGCCTGGGGACTAGCGGCCCTGGGCTCCTACAATGAGCAGTTCTTC
CDR3aa: CASSAAWGLAALGSYNEQFF

d_gene: NA
v_gene: TRBV7-9
j_gene: TRBJ1-5
abundance: once
CDR3nt: TGTGCCAGCAGCTTCGACGACCGAGGAGGCAATCAGCCCCAGCATTTT
CDR3aa: CASSFDDRGGNQPQHF

d_gene: NA
v_gene: TRBV16
j_gene: TRBJ2-2
abundance: NA
CDR3nt: TGTGCCAGCAGCCAAACCGGGAGCAACACCGGGGAGCTGTTTTTT
CDR3aa: CASSQTGSNTGELFF

d_gene: TRBD1
v_gene: TRBV5-1
j_gene: TRBJ2-7
abundance: NA
CDR3nt: TGCGCCAGCAGGGGACAGGGGAGGACCTACGAGCAGTACTTC
CDR3aa: CASRGQGRTYEQYF

d_gene: NA
v_gene: TRBV30
j_gene: TRBJ1-2
abundance: NA
CDR3nt: TGTGCCTGGAGTTCGACAGAACAAGGCTACACCTTC
CDR3aa: CAWSSTEQGYTF

d_gene: NA
v_gene: TRBV11-2
j_gene: TRBJ1-3
abundance: NA
CDR3nt: TGTGCCAGCAGCTTAAGCGGGGCGGCTGGAAACACCATATATTTT
CDR3aa: CASSLSGAAGNTIYF

d_gene: TRBD1
v_gene: TRBV30
j_gene: TRBJ1-2
abundance: NA
CDR3nt: TGTGCCTGGAGTCGTACCCGACAGGGCTATGGCTACACCTTC
CDR3aa: CAWSRTRQGYGYTF

d_gene: TRBD2
v_gene: TRBV15
j_gene: TRBJ2-1
abundance: NA
CDR3nt: TGTGCCACCAGCAGACGAGCGGGGTCCTACAATGAGCAGTTCTTC
CDR3aa: CATSRRAGSYNEQFF

d_gene: NA
v_gene: TRBV5-4
j_gene: TRBJ2-7
abundance: NA
CDR3nt: TGTGCCAGCAGCTTCGGAAACAGGGATGACGAGCAGTACTTC
CDR3aa: CASSFGNRDDEQYF

d_gene: NA
v_gene: TRBV19
j_gene: TRBJ1-4
abundance: NA
CDR3nt: TGTGCCAGTAGTTTTTCGGGGGAAAAACTGTTTTTT
CDR3aa: CASSFSGEKLFF

d_gene: TRBD2
v_gene: TRBV3-1/TRBV3-2
j_gene: TRBJ2-5
abundance: NA
CDR3nt: TGTGCCAGCAGCCAAGATCCGACTAGCGGGGGATCAACAGAGACCCAGTACTTC
CDR3aa: CASSQDPTSGGSTETQYF

d_gene: NA
v_gene: TRBV15
j_gene: TRBJ2-2
abundance: few
CDR3nt: TGTGCCACCAGTCCGGGGGTTTTCGCGAACACCGGGGAGCTGTTTTTT
CDR3aa: CATSPGVFANTGELFF

d_gene: NA
v_gene: TRBV3-1/TRBV3-2
j_gene: TRBJ2-5
abundance: NA
CDR3nt: TGTGCCAGCAGCCTCGGGGGAACCCAGTACTTC
CDR3aa: CASSLGGTQYF

d_gene: TRBD1
v_gene: TRBV28
j_gene: TRBJ1-1
abundance: NA
CDR3nt: TGTGCCAGCAGGGGCCACCCCGGGACAGGGGGCCGAGGGACTGAAGCTTTCTTT
CDR3aa: CASRGHPGTGGRGTEAFF

d_gene: NA
v_gene: TRBV6-1
j_gene: TRBJ1-1
abundance: NA
CDR3nt: TGTGCCAGCAGTGATTGGGGCCGGGGGGACACTGAAGCTTTCTTT
CDR3aa: CASSDWGRGDTEAFF

d_gene: TRBD2
v_gene: TRBV7-9
j_gene: TRBJ2-1
abundance: NA
CDR3nt: TGTGCCAGCAGCGAGCGCGGGGGTTCTTACAATGAGCAGTTCTTC
CDR3aa: CASSERGGSYNEQFF

d_gene: TRBD1
v_gene: TRBV5-6
j_gene: TRBJ1-2
abundance: NA
CDR3nt: TGTGCCAGCAGCTTCTACGGGACAGACAATGGCTACACCTTC
CDR3aa: CASSFYGTDNGYTF

d_gene: TRBD1
v_gene: TRBV24-1
j_gene: TRBJ2-1
abundance: NA
CDR3nt: TGTGCCACCAGTGGTCTAGGGGACAGGGATCTCGATGAGCAGTTCTTC
CDR3aa: CATSGLGDRDLDEQFF

d_gene: TRBD1
v_gene: TRBV5-8
j_gene: TRBJ1-5
abundance: NA
CDR3nt: TGTGCCAGCAGCCGGGGACAGTCGATACGCAATCAGCCCCAGCATTTT
CDR3aa: CASSRGQSIRNQPQHF

d_gene: NA
v_gene: TRBV4-2
j_gene: TRBJ1-1
abundance: few
CDR3nt: TGTGCCAGCAGCTCGGGGGGACTCACTGAAGCTTTCTTT
CDR3aa: CASSSGGLTEAFF

d_gene: TRBD1
v_gene: TRBV7-6
j_gene: TRBJ1-5
abundance: NA
CDR3nt: TGTGCCAGCAGCTCCAGGGGGGGCAATCAGCCCCAGCATTTT
CDR3aa: CASSSRGGNQPQHF

d_gene: TRBD1
v_gene: TRBV7-6
j_gene: TRBJ2-7
abundance: NA
CDR3nt: TGTGCCAGCAGCATGGGACAGGGGGCGGAGGGCGAGCAGTACTTC
CDR3aa: CASSMGQGAEGEQYF

d_gene: NA
v_gene: TRBV7-9
j_gene: TRBJ2-7
abundance: NA
CDR3nt: TGTGCCAGCAGCCCCCGGCAGGGTATATCCTACGAGCAGTACTTC
CDR3aa: CASSPRQGISYEQYF

d_gene: NA
v_gene: TRBV5-1
j_gene: TRBJ2-5
abundance: NA
CDR3nt: TGCGCCAGCAGCTCCGACAGCACCGGAGAGACCCAGTACTTC
CDR3aa: CASSSDSTGETQYF

d_gene: NA
v_gene: TRBV5-1
j_gene: TRBJ1-1
abundance: NA
CDR3nt: TGCGCCAGCAGCGAACAGGGTTGGGCCACTGAAGCTTTCTTT
CDR3aa: CASSEQGWATEAFF

d_gene: TRBD2
v_gene: TRBV2
j_gene: TRBJ2-5
abundance: NA
CDR3nt: TGTGCCAGCAGATTACTAGCGGGGGAGACCCAGTACTTC
CDR3aa: CASRLLAGETQYF

d_gene: TRBD2
v_gene: TRBV4-1
j_gene: TRBJ2-7
abundance: NA
CDR3nt: TGCGCCAGCAGCCAAGATACAACTAGCGGGAGAACGATGACGTACGAGCAGTACTTC
CDR3aa: CASSQDTTSGRTMTYEQYF

d_gene: NA
v_gene: TRBV5-1
j_gene: TRBJ2-5
abundance: few
CDR3nt: TGCGCCAGCAGCTTGCCCGAAGAGACCCAGTACTTC
CDR3aa: CASSLPEETQYF